This T cell receptor (beta chain) derives from a study of blood T cell repertoires in COVID-19. About the study: Samples came from the United States, Italy and Spain, spanning acute and convalescent COVID-19. From T cells, B-cell-depleted T cells, or PBMCs came the material, which was cDNA or gDNA.

Methods used by the authors: Estimates of nucleated cell counts were drawn from the amplification of reference gene primers. This table comes from immunoSEQ multiplex PCR, and its TCRdb copy is limited to in-frame clones, with some not included. V and J calls and clone size are copied from that table; D and trimming were computed from the DNA. The sample lists some 60,000 clones; around four fifths were seen once. Between the trimmed V and J ends, which lost 8 bases and 0 bases, there was a span of 5 bases. Germline V gene data show CDR1 as SNHLY and CDR2 as FYNNEI. There are 13 residues in the CDR3.

The chain joins TRBV2 to TRBJ1-6, with D unresolved. The receptor comes from a human donor in a cohort sampled during active COVID-19. Sequencing used peripheral blood. The CDR3 spells CASGSSYNSPLHF. Here the CDR3 DNA reads TGTGCCAGCGGGAGCTCCTATAATTCACCCCTCCACTTT.